This entry lists 19 T cell receptor beta chains sequenced from one sample in a study of OX40 agonist ivuxolimab in advanced cancers. The method was the immunoSEQ multiplex PCR assay. TCRdb's version of the immuneACCESS table is confined to in-frame rearrangements and falls short of the full clone set. An unresolved V gene accounts for under half of the shortfall where checked; the remainder is of unknown origin. The table for this sample lists 65,000 to 95,000 clones; 89% of them were counted only once. Clones ranked in the top ten supply about 0.2% of the sample. The specimen was CD4+ or CD8+ T cells sorted from blood, collected in a trial of the OX40 agonist ivuxolimab. These receptors were obtained from an adult with an advanced solid tumor such as melanoma, head and neck, liver or kidney cancer.

V is TRBV7-6 and J is TRBJ2-1, with 8 positions matching TRBD1. Germline trimming cut 5 bases from V and 7 bases from J; bases unmatched to any gene: 7. Germline CDR1 SGHVS, CDR2 FNYEAQ. The CDR3 spans 14 residues. As DNA, the CDR3 is TGTGCCAGCAGCCTACGACAGGGGTGGAATGAGCAGTTCTTC. Protein product: CASSLRQGWNEQFF.

The rearrangement links TRBV6-1 to TRBJ2-1, with 9 bases aligning to TRBD2. With V trimmed by 2 bases and J by 9 bases, 5 bases remained unmatched. CDR3 length: 14 amino acids. The germline V gene encodes CDR1 MNHNS and CDR2 SASEGT. The CDR3 protein is CASSELAGVGEQFF. The CDR3 DNA reads as TGTGCCAGCAGTGAATTAGCGGGGGTAGGTGAGCAGTTCTTC.

CDR3 nucleotide sequence: TGCGCCAGCAGCCAAGATCCGACAGGCCCAAGCACAGATACGCAGTATTTT. As protein: CASSQDPTGPSTDTQYF. This rearrangement joins TRBV4-3 to TRBJ2-3, with D possibly being TRBD1 (6 bases). V dropped 0 bases and J dropped 0 bases, with 13 bases sitting between them. Per the germline V gene, CDR1 is LGHNA and CDR2 is YSLEER. CDR3 length equals 17 residues.

The V and J genes are TRBV11-2 and TRBJ1-3, with 7 bases fitting TRBD1. V dropped 5 bases and J dropped 0; count of bases not matched to a gene: 10. The V gene's germline CDR1 is SGHAT and CDR2 FQNNGV. The CDR3 length is 17 residues. The CDR3 here is CASSAFRGVLSGNTIYF. The CDR3 coding sequence is TGTGCCAGCAGCGCCTTCAGGGGGGTCCTCTCTGGAAACACCATATATTTT.

For the CDR3, the DNA is TGTGCCAGCAGCTTTCAAGGGACTAGCGGTACCTACGAGCAGTACTTC. This sequence encodes CASSFQGTSGTYEQYF. V usage is TRBV11-2 and J usage is TRBJ2-7; TRBD2 matches 11 bases. In germline, CDR1 is SGHAT, CDR2 FQNNGV. After removal of 3 bases from V and 2 bases from J, the junction contained 6 bases not matched to a gene. The CDR3 runs 16 residues.

This CDR3 is CASSLGGGTEAFF. In nucleotides, the CDR3 is TGTGCCAGCAGTTTAGGGGGGGGCACTGAAGCTTTCTTT. The V gene is TRBV28, the J gene TRBJ1-1; D perhaps matches TRBD1 (5 bases). The CDR3 covers 13 residues. The V and J ends lost 2 bases and 4 bases respectively, with 8 bases between them. The germline CDR1 and CDR2 sequences are MDHEN and SYDVKM.

This chain connects TRBV19 to TRBJ1-2; D unclear. This CDR3 has 14 residues. Trimming pared 4 bases from V and 4 bases from J, leaving 13 bases between. Germline loops: CDR1 LNHDA, CDR2 SQIVND (reference sequence). Written as DNA, the CDR3 is TGTGCCAGTAGTACGGGCGAGGGAGTCTATGGCTACACCTTC. Encoded protein: CASSTGEGVYGYTF.

The rearrangement links TRBV7-6 to TRBJ2-5, with D possibly being TRBD1 (5 bases). The CDR3 contains 14 residues. The ends were cut back, 1 base at V and 7 bases at J, with 13 bases in the middle. The germline V gene encodes CDR1 SGHVS and CDR2 FNYEAQ. This chain's CDR3 is CASSLEGNLGTQYF. For the CDR3, the DNA is TGTGCCAGCAGCTTAGAGGGGAACCTCGGGACCCAGTACTTC.

This clone was observed a single time. The J gene is TRBJ2-7, the V gene TRBV4-2; 9 bases map to TRBD1. Losses at the gene ends were 3 bases for V and 0 bases for J; bases not matched to a gene: 6. CDR1 LGHNA and CDR2 YNFKEQ come from the germline V gene. The CDR3 covers 16 residues. The CDR3 is CASSQRGQGFSYEQYF. In DNA, the CDR3 is TGTGCCAGCAGCCAGCGGGGACAGGGATTCTCCTACGAGCAGTACTTC.

This rearrangement joins TRBV5-1 to TRBJ1-3; D not resolved. V was clipped by 0 bases and J by 0 bases, with 4 bases between them. CDR1 SGHRS and CDR2 YFSETQ come from the germline V gene. The CDR3 covers 14 residues. For the CDR3, the DNA is TGCGCCAGCAGCTTGGACTTCTCTGGAAACACCATATATTTT. It is translated as CASSLDFSGNTIYF.

This chain uses TRBV6-1 with TRBJ2-1; D is possibly TRBD1 (7 bases). The CDR3 runs to 18 residues. The V end lost 2 bases, the J end lost 5 bases, and 22 bases lay between the germline ends. Germline CDR1 is MNHNS and CDR2 is SASEGT. The CDR3 protein is CASSENWAWRDSHNEQFF. The CDR3 region has the DNA TGTGCCAGCAGTGAAAATTGGGCATGGCGGGACAGTCACAATGAGCAGTTCTTC.

This clone showed up just once. The CDR3 is CASSLEGGNQPQHF. The CDR3 region has the DNA TGTGCCAGCAGTTTAGAGGGGGGCAATCAGCCCCAGCATTTT. The V gene is TRBV28, the J gene TRBJ1-5; perhaps TRBD1 as D (6 bases). V was cut by 2 bases and J by 2 bases, with 7 bases left in between. This CDR3 contains 14 residues. In germline, CDR1 is MDHEN, CDR2 SYDVKM. Full variable domain (missing parts from reference TRBV28 and TRBJ1-5): DVKVTQSSRYLVKRTGEKVFLECVQDMDHENMFWYRQDPGLGLRLIYFSYDVKMKEKGDIPEGYSVSREKKERFSLILESASTNQTSMYLCASSLEGGNQPQHFGDGTRLSIL.

V gene TRBV2 combines with J gene TRBJ1-2, with TRBD1 as a possible D gene (5 bases). Germline lookup yields CDR1 SNHLY and CDR2 FYNNEI. This CDR3 comprises 15 residues. V lost 6 bases and J lost 5, with 19 bases in between. The chain's CDR3 is CASRAGTGTQYGYTF. Written as DNA, the CDR3 is TGTGCCAGCAGAGCCGGGACCGGAACTCAGTATGGCTACACCTTC.

This rearrangement joins TRBV6-1 to TRBJ1-5; D is uncertain. CDR3 length: 12 amino acids. Germline V gives CDR1 MNHNS, CDR2 SASEGT. V gave up 6 bases and J gave up 4 bases, with 7 bases separating them. The CDR3 sequence is CASRQNNQPQHF. CDR3 in DNA: TGTGCCAGCAGGCAAAATAATCAGCCCCAGCATTTT.

This chain links TRBV15 with TRBJ2-6, with a tentative D call TRBD1 (7 bases). Trimming cost V 5 bases and J 0 bases, with 11 bases left between them. This CDR3 has 16 residues. The germline V gene encodes CDR1 LNHNV and CDR2 YYDKDF (reference sequence). The CDR3 here is CATSPGGLSGANVLTF. In nucleotides, the CDR3 is TGTGCCACCAGCCCAGGGGGACTCTCTGGGGCCAACGTCCTGACTTTC.

The chain employs TRBV28 and TRBJ2-1; D may be TRBD2 (6 bases). Germline V gene lookup returns CDR1 MDHEN and CDR2 SYDVKM. Trimming removed 8 bases from V and 0 bases from J, with 11 bases in between. The CDR3 has 14 amino acids. The CDR3 loop reads CASGGTSSYNEQFF. The CDR3 coding sequence is TGTGCCAGCGGGGGGACGAGCTCCTACAATGAGCAGTTCTTC.

The chain has TRBV27 and TRBJ2-5, with 11 bases fitting TRBD2. Trimming removed 3 bases from V and 4 bases from J; junction bases left unmatched: 7. The length of the CDR3 is 16 residues. Germline-derived CDR1 and CDR2 are MNHEY and SMNVEV (reference sequence). Here the CDR3 reads CASSFFSGRAGETQYF. CDR3 nucleotide sequence: TGTGCCAGCAGTTTCTTTAGCGGGAGGGCCGGAGAGACCCAGTACTTC.

The chain is built from TRBV27 and TRBJ1-5; TRBD1 matches 7 bases. J lost 5 bases, V lost 4 bases, and 14 bases had no gene match. This CDR3 contains 17 residues. The germline V gene encodes CDR1 MNHEY and CDR2 SMNVEV (reference sequence). In nucleotides, the CDR3 is TGTGCCAGCAGTTATTACCGACAGGGAGACTGGTATCAGCCCCAGCATTTT. Translation: CASSYYRQGDWYQPQHF.

The rearrangement links TRBV7-9 to TRBJ1-2; 8 bases agree with TRBD1. The CDR3 runs 15 residues. The junction had 13 bases not matched to a gene; V was cut back by 5 bases and J by 8 bases. CDR1 SEHNR and CDR2 FQNEAQ come from the germline V gene (reference sequence). The CDR3 spells CASSPDFGQGGGYTF. Here the CDR3 DNA reads TGTGCCAGCAGCCCAGACTTCGGACAGGGAGGAGGCTACACCTTC.